This paragraph reports one T cell receptor (beta chain). CD8 cells classed as naive were CD45RO-negative and positively selected for CCR7, excluding terminally differentiated effector memory CD45RA+ cells. Each sorted subset replicate got 200 ng genomic DNA, tens of thousands of genomes. Libraries were prepared by immunoSEQ multiplex PCR; TCRdb keeps only in-frame clonotypes and omits some of them. This table has hundreds of thousands of clones, about 91% appearing once. Germline-derived CDR1 and CDR2 are MNHEY and SMNVEV (reference sequence). Losses at the gene ends were 6 bases for V and 3 bases for J; bases not matched to a gene: 3. There are 14 residues in the CDR3. This sample was taken from a study of shared clonotypes between healthy human individuals. At the level of the study: Every donor yielded three CD4 naive, three CD4 memory, two CD8 naive and one CD8 memory plate.

The chain recombines TRBV27 with TRBJ2-7, with 12 bases aligning to TRBD2. Sequences were obtained from naive CD8+ T cells sorted from blood. The TCR originated in a man aged 30-40 years in good health. CDR3 in DNA: TGTGCCAGCAGACCGGGACTAGCGGGCTACGAGCAGTACTTC. This codes for CASRPGLAGYEQYF.